This TCR beta chain stems from a study of T cell clones after liver transplantation. This table comes from immunoSEQ multiplex PCR, and its TCRdb copy is limited to in-frame clones, with some not included. The data show under 130,000 clones, around 80% seen once. The germline V gene encodes CDR1 MDHEN and CDR2 SYDVKM. The V end was cut by 3 bases, the J end by 8 bases, with 7 bases between. This CDR3 is 11 amino acids long. Whole-study results and caveats: Graft donor-reactive T cells possibly entered the graft instead of undergoing deletion. These preliminary findings come from unstandardized post-transplant sampling times.

Concerning this clone itself: Its antigen is still unknown.

This TCR was recovered from a human patient who received a liver transplant. T cells may partly derive from the graft donor. Sequenced material: CD4+ T cells from blood, taken about 50 months after liver transplant. The rearrangement uses TRBV28 and TRBJ2-5, with D possibly TRBD1 on 6 matching bases. Here the CDR3 reads CASSLGATQYF. CDR3 DNA: TGTGCCAGCAGTTTGGGGGCCACCCAGTACTTC.